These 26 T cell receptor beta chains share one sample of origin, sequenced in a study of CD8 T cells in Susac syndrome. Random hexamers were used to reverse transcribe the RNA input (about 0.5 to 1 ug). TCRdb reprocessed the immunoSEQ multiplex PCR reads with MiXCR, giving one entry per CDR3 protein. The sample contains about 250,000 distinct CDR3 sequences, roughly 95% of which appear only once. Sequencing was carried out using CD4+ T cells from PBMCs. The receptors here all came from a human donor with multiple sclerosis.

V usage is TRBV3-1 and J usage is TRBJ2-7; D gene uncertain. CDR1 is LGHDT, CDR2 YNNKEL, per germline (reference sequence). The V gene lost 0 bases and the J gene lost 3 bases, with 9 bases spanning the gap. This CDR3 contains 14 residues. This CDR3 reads CASSQDIGSYEQYF. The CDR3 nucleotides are TGTGCCAGCAGCCAAGATATAGGCAGCTACGAGCAGTACTTC.

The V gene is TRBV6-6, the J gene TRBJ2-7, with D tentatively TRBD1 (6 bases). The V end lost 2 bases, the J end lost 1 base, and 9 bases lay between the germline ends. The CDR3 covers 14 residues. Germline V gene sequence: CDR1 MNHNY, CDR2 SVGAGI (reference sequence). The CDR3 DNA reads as TGTGCCAGCAGTTACGTAGGGGGTTCCTACGAGCAGTACTTC. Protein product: CASSYVGGSYEQYF.

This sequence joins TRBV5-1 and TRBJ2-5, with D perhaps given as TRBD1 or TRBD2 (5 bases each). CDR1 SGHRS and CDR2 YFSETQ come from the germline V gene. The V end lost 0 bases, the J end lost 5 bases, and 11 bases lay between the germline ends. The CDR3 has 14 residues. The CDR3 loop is CASSLGPGPETQYF. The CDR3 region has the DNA TGCGCCAGCAGCTTGGGCCCGGGGCCGGAGACCCAGTACTTC. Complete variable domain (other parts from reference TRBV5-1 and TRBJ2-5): KAGVTQTPRYLIKTRGQQVTLSCSPISGHRSVSWYQQTPGQGLQFLFEYFSETQRNKGNFPGRFSGRQFSNSRSEMNVSTLELGDSALYLCASSLGPGPETQYFGPGTRLLVL.

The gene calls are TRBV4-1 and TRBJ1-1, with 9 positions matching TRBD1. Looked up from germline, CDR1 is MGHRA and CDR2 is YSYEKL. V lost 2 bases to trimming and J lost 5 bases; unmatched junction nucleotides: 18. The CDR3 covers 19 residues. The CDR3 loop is CASSQPLRDRAEHWTEAFF. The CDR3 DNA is TGCGCCAGCAGCCAACCCCTAAGGGACAGGGCAGAACATTGGACTGAAGCTTTCTTT.

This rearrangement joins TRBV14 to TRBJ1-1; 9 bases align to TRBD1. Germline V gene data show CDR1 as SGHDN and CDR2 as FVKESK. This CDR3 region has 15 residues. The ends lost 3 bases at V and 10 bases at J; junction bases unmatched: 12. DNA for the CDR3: TGTGCCAGCAGCCACATGGGACAGGGCCTATTCGGAGCTTTCTTT. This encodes CASSHMGQGLFGAFF.

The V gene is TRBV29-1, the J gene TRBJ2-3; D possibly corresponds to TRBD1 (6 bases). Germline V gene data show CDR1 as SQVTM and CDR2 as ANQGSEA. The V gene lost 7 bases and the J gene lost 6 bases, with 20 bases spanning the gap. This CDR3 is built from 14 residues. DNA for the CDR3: TGCAGCGCCCCCCTCGTGGGGGCGGCGGATACGCAGTATTTT. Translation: CSAPLVGAADTQYF.

CDR3 bases: TGCAGCGCCATGGGGCAATCGAACTATGGCTACACCTTC. This sequence encodes CSAMGQSNYGYTF. This chain connects TRBV29-1 to TRBJ1-2; tentatively, D is TRBD1 (5 bases). The CDR3 has 13 residues. Germline V CDR1 and CDR2: SQVTM, ANQGSEA. The V end was cut by 7 bases, the J end by 2 bases, with 14 bases between.

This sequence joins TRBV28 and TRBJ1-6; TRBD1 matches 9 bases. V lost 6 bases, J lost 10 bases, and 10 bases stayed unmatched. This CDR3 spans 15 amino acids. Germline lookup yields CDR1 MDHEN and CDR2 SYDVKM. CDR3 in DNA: TGTGCCAGCAGGAAACGGACAGGGGTTTGGTCACCCCTCCACTTT. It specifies CASRKRTGVWSPLHF.

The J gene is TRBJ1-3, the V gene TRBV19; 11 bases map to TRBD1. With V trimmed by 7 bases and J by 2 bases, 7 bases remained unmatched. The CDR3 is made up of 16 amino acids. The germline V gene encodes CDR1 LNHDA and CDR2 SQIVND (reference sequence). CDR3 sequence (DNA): TGTGCCAGTAACGCCCCGGGACAGGGGGCTGGAAACACCATATATTTT. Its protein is CASNAPGQGAGNTIYF.

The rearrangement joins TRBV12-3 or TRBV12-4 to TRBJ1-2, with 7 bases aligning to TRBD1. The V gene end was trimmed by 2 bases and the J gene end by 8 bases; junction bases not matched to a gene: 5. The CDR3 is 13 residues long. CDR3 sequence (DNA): TGTGCCAGCAGTTTATACAGGGGAGGAGGCTACACCTTC. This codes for CASSLYRGGGYTF.

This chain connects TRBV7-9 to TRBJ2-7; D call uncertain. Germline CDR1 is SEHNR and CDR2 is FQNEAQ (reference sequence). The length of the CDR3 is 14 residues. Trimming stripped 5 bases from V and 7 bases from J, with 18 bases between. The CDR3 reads CASSPTSGFREQYF. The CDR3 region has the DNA TGTGCCAGCAGCCCAACCTCAGGTTTCCGTGAGCAGTACTTC.

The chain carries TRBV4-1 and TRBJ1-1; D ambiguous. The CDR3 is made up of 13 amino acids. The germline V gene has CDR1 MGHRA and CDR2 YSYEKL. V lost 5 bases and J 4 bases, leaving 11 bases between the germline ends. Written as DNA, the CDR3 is TGCGCCAGCAGCGGCGGCGGGGTCACTGAAGCTTTCTTT. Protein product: CASSGGGVTEAFF.

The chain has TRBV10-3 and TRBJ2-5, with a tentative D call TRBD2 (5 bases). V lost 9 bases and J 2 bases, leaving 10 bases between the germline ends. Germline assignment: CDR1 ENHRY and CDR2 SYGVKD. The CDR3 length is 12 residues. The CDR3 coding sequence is TGTGCCATTAGCGAGGGTCAAGAGACCCAGTACTTC. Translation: CAISEGQETQYF.

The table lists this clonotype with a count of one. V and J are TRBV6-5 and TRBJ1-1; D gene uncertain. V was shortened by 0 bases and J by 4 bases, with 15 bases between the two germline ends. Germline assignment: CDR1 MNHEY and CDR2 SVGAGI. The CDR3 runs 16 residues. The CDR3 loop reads CASSYSERAFVTEAFF. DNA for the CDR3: TGTGCCAGCAGTTACTCCGAAAGGGCGTTCGTCACTGAAGCTTTCTTT.

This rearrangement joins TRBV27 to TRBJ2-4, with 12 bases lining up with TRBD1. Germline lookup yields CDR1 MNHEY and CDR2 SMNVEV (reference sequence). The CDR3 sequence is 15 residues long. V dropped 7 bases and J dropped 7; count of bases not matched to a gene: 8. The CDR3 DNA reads TGTGCCAGCACCGGGACAGGGGGCGGTCGGAACATTCAGTACTTC. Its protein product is CASTGTGGGRNIQYF.

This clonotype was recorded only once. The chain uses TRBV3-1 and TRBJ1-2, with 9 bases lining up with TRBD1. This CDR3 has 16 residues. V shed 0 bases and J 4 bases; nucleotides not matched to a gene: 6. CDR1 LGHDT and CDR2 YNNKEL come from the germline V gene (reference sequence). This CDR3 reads CASSQEATGGTYGYTF. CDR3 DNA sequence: TGTGCCAGCAGCCAAGAGGCGACAGGGGGAACCTATGGCTACACCTTC.

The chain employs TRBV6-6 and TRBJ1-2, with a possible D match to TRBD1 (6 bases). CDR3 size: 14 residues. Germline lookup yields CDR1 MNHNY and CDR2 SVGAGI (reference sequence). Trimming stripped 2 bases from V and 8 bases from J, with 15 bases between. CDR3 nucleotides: TGTGCCAGCAGTTACGGGGGAGGGGGACGGGGCTACACCTTC. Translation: CASSYGGGGRGYTF.

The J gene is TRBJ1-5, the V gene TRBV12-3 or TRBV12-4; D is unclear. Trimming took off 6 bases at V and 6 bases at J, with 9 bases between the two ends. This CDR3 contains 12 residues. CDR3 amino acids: CASSQEGQPQHF. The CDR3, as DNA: TGTGCCAGCAGCCAGGAGGGTCAGCCCCAGCATTTT.

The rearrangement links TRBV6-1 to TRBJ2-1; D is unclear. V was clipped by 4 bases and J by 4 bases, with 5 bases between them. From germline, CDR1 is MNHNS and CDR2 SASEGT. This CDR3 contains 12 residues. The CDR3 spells CASSAQYNEQFF. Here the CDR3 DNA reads TGTGCCAGCAGTGCCCAGTACAATGAGCAGTTCTTC.

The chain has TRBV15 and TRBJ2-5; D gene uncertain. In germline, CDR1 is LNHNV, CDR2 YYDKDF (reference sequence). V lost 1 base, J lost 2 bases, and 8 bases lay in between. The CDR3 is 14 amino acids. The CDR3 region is CATSRVDIQETQYF. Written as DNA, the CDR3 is TGTGCCACCAGCAGAGTTGACATTCAAGAGACCCAGTACTTC.

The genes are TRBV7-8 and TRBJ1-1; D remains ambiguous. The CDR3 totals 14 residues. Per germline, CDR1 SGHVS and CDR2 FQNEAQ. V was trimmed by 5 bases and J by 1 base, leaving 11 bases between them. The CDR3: CASSRRTPNTEAFF. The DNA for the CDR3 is TGTGCCAGCAGCAGGCGCACACCGAACACTGAAGCTTTCTTT.

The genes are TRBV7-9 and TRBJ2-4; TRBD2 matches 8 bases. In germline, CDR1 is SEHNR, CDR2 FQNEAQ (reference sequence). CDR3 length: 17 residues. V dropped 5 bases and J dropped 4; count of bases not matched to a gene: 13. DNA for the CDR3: TGTGCCAGCAGCCCCCCTTTGCGGGAGGCCGAGAAAAACATTCAGTACTTC. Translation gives CASSPPLREAEKNIQYF.

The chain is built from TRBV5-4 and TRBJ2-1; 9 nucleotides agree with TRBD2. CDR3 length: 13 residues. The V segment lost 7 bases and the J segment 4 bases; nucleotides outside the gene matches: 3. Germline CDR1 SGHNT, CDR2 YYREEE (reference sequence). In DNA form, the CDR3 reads TGTGCCAGCCGGCTAGCGGGGTACAATGAGCAGTTCTTC. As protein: CASRLAGYNEQFF.

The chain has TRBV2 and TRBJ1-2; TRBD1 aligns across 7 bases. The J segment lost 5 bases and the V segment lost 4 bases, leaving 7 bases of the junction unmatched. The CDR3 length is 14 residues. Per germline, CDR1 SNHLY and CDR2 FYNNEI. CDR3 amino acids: CASSGNRGTYGYTF. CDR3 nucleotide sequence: TGTGCCAGCAGTGGCAACAGGGGAACGTATGGCTACACCTTC.

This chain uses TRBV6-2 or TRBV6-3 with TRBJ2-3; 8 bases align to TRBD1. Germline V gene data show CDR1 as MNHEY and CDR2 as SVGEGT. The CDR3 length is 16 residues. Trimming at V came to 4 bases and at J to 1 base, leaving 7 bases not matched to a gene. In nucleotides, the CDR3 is TGTGCCAGCAGTTCCCCGGGACAGGTTGGCACAGATACGCAGTATTTT. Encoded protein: CASSSPGQVGTDTQYF.

CDR3 coding DNA: TGCGCCAGCAGCTTGGGGGCTCTCGGGGATGAGCAGTTCTTC. This sequence encodes CASSLGALGDEQFF. The V and J genes are TRBV5-1 and TRBJ2-1; possibly TRBD2 for D (5 bases). The CDR3 covers 14 residues. Germline assignment: CDR1 SGHRS and CDR2 YFSETQ. Trimming stripped 0 bases from V and 8 bases from J, with 12 bases between.